This TCR beta chain was profiled in a study of beta chain features in type 1 diabetes. This CDR3 contains 13 residues. V shed 1 base and J shed 6 bases, with 8 bases lying between them. The germline V gene encodes CDR1 SNHLY and CDR2 FYNNEI. Investigators reverse transcribed all isolated RNA, so they sequenced expressed TCRB transcripts. Repertoires were generated with immunoSEQ multiplex PCR, while TCRdb's copy carries only in-frame clones and drops some. The table records 400,000 to 550,000 clones, over 9.5% of them present only once. Sequencing was carried out using naive CD4+ T cells from blood. The chain links TRBV2 to TRBJ2-3, with no clear D. This TCR was sampled from a woman under 30 in good health. This chain's CDR3 is CASSEGGADTQYF. CDR3 sequence (DNA): TGTGCCAGCAGTGAAGGAGGAGCGGATACGCAGTATTTT.